This TCR beta chain was documented in a study of T cells in Graves' hyperthyroidism and ophthalmopathy (dated by TCRdb to about 2019). For context, the study as a whole: Peripheral blood was collected at initial diagnosis, before any treatment. Once sampling was done, hyperthyroidism patients were given methimazole at a starting dose of 30 mg daily, whereas ophthalmopathy patients were given high-dose intravenous methylprednisolone. An independent validation cohort of under 20 hyperthyroidism patients and approximately 15 patients who later progressed to ophthalmopathy tested prospective prediction of ophthalmopathy. To identify distinguishing TCR V-J signatures, a discovery cohort of roughly 100 patients was used, comprising 40 to 45 with Graves' ophthalmopathy and 57 with stable Graves' hyperthyroidism. The study also compared thyroid tissue and blood T-cell repertoires from roughly 6 Graves' hyperthyroidism patients. For training and testing, the 100 or so patients in the discovery cohort were randomly divided in a 7:3 ratio. The paper describes TCR Vbeta CDR3 sequencing of 135 peripheral blood samples, made up of some 40 ophthalmopathy patients, 70 to 75 hyperthyroidism patients and some 17 progressor patients.

Hyperthyroidism patients were aged 18 to 65 years and newly diagnosed, with disease duration of less than 2 months. The study excluded patients with uncontrolled infections, other autoimmune diseases, pregnancy or lactation. Diagnoses were established on the basis of clinical symptoms, serum thyroxine and TRAb, thyroid ultrasound, and orbital computed tomography. For progressor patients, blood was drawn at the first diagnosis of hyperthyroidism, before any ophthalmopathy symptoms had appeared. PBMCs were separated from over 9 ml of fresh peripheral blood using Ficoll-Paque density gradient centrifugation. Patients classed as progressors first received a Graves' hyperthyroidism diagnosis and then went on to develop ophthalmopathy during follow-up. Trizol reagent was used to extract total RNA, and RNA quality was then checked on an Agilent 2100 Bioanalyzer. Notes on this clonotype: Its cognate antigen has yet to be identified. No base-level quality is on record; no much larger clone is a single base apart.

Paper-wide results and their limitations: In cross-validation, a model built on a 13 V-J signature told ophthalmopathy apart from stable hyperthyroidism with under 90% sensitivity and approximately 81% specificity, and in testing the same model reached 80%/75%. In validation, the model predicted progression to ophthalmopathy with approximately 69% sensitivity and around 72% specificity, a median of about six months before onset. Sample size was not statistically predetermined, and blinding of investigators to group allocation was not performed. Most expanded thyroid clonotypes (frequency above 0.001) were also detected in blood, suggesting blood repertoires may reflect thyroid immune responses.

The TCR beta CDR3 regions were amplified from the RNA transcripts. The TCR CDR3 was subjected to a first round of RT-PCR using the HTBI primer set and the Qiagen OneStep RT-PCR kit. A second multiplex PCR round built the libraries, followed by size selection and purification. Sequencing of the libraries was done on an Illumina HiSeq2000 using paired-end 100 bp reads. As for how the authors treated the data: SOAPnuke was used to process the raw data, removing reads that contained adapters or uncalled bases, had a mean Phred below 15, or lacked an exact match to the constant primer or identifier. High-quality paired reads were merged with COPE v1.2.5, and unique nucleotide sequences were defined as clonotypes. Clonotypes were aligned to IMGT TRBV, TRBD and TRBJ reference segments using MiTCR v1.1. The analysis included only V-J combinations with a frequency above 0.0001, which together covered around 99% of the repertoires. A TCS score was defined as the ratio of F50 (clonal expansion) to E x V (chaos), with BLOSUM62-based TCRdist applied between CDR3 peptides within each V-J. Welch's t-statistics and random forest reduced 450 to 600 V-J features to about 12, which were used in a naive Bayes classifier (R e1071). TCRdb reanalyzed the raw reads on its own, using fastp at Q25 for trimming and MiXCR for clone calling, and kept in-frame beta chains. Identical CDR3 proteins give one entry, which carries the most common genes and DNA. These V and J calls derive from TCRdb rather than the authors' analysis. Recorded for this sample are fewer than 450,000 distinct CDR3 sequences; 17% of them occurred a single time. 34% of the sample goes to the ten largest clones.

V is shortened by 0 bases, J by 8 bases, and the region joining them spans 13 bases. Looking up the germline V gene (reference sequence) yields CDR1 GTSNPN and CDR2 SVGIG. The CDR3 numbers 14 residues from cysteine through phenylalanine. Just the 42-base CDR3 DNA is kept, in frame starting at base 1. This TCR derives from a woman under 40 with Graves' hyperthyroidism that later progressed to Graves' ophthalmopathy. The rearranged chain carries TRBV30 and TRBJ1-4; tentative D gene TRBD1, with 5 bases matching. The sequenced sample consisted of blood. The DNA sequence is TGTGCCTGGAGTGTTGGTACAGGATTGGAAAAACTGTTTTTT. The translation is CAWSVGTGLEKLFF.